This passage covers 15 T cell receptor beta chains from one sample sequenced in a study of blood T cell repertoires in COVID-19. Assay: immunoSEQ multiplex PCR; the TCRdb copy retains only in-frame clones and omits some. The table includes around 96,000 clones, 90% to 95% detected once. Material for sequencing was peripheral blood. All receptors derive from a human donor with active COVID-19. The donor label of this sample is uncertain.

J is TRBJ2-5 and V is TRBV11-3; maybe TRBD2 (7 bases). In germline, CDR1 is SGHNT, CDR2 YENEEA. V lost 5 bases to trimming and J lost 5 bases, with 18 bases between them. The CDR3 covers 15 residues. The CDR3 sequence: CASSPPGAGEETQYF. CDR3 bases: TGTGCCAGCAGCCCGCCAGGGGCGGGAGAGGAGACCCAGTACTTC.

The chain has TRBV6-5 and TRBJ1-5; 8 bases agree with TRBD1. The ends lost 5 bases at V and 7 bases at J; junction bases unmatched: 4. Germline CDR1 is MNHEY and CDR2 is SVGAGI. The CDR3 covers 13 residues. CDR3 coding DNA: TGTGCCAGCAGTACCGACAGGGGCCAGCCCCAGCATTTT. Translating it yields CASSTDRGQPQHF.

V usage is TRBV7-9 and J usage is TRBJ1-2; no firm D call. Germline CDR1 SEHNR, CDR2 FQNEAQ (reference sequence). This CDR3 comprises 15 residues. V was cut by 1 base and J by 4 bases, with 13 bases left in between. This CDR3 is CASSLGALGSYGYTF. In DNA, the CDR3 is TGTGCCAGCAGCTTAGGGGCGTTAGGGAGCTATGGCTACACCTTC.

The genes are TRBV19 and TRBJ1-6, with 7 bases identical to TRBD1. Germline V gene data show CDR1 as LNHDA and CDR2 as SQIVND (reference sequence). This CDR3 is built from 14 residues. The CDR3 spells CATGQTLRNSPLHF. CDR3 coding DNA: TGTGCTACGGGACAGACCTTAAGGAATTCACCCCTCCACTTT.

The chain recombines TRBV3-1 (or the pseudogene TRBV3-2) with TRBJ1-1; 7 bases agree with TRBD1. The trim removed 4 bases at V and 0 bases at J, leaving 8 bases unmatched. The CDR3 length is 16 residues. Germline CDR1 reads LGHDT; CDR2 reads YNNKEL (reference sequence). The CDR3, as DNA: TGTGCCAGCAGCCGGCCCGCACAGGGGTTGAACACTGAAGCTTTCTTT. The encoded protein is CASSRPAQGLNTEAFF.

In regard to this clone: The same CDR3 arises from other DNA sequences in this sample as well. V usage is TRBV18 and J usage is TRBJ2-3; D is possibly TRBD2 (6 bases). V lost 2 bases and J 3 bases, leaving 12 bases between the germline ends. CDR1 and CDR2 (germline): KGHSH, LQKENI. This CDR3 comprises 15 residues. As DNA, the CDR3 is TGTGCCAGCTCACCAAGTGGAGGGCGGACAGATACGCAGTATTTT. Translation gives CASSPSGGRTDTQYF.

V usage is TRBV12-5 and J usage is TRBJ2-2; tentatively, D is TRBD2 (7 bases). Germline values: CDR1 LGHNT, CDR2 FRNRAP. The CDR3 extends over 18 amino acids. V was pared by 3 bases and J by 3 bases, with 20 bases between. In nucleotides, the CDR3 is TGTGCTAGTGGTTTAGCTGGTGTCGTAGGGGGGGACACCGGGGAGCTGTTTTTT. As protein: CASGLAGVVGGDTGELFF.

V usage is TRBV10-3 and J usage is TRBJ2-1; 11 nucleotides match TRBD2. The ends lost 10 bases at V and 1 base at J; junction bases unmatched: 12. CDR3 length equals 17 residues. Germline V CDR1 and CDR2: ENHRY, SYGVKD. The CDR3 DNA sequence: TGTGCCACCACTAGCGGGAGAATCCTTGGATCCTACAATGAGCAGTTCTTC. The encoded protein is CATTSGRILGSYNEQFF.

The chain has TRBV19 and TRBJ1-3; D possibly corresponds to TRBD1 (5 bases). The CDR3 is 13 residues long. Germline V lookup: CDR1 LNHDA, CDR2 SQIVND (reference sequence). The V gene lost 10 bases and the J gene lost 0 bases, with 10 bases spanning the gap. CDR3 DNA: TGTGCCACCAGACAGAGCTCTGGAAACACCATATATTTT. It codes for CATRQSSGNTIYF.

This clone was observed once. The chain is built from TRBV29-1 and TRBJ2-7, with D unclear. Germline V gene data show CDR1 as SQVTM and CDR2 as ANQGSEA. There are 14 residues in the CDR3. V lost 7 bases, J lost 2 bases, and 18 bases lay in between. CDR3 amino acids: CSARFEKNTYEQYF. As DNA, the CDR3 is TGCAGCGCCCGATTTGAGAAGAATACCTACGAGCAGTACTTC.

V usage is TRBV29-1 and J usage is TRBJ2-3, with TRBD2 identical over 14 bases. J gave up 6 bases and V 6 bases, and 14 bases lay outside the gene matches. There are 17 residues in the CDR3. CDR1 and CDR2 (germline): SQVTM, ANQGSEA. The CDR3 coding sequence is TGCAGCGTCCCCGGGACTAGCGGGAGAATGGGTGGGGATACGCAGTATTTT. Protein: CSVPGTSGRMGGDTQYF.

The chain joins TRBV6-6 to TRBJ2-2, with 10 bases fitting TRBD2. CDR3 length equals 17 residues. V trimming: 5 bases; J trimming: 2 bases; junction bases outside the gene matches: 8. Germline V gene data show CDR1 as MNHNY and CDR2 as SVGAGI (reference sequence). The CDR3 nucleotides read TGTGCCAGCAGTCCAGGTGGACTAGCGGTAAACACCGGGGAGCTGTTTTTT. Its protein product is CASSPGGLAVNTGELFF.

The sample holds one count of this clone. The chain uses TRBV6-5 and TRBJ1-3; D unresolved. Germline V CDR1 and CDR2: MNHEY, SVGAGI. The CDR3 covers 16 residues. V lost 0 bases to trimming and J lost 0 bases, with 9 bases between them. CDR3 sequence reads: CASSYSGRNSGNTIYF. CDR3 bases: TGTGCCAGCAGTTACTCTGGCAGGAACTCTGGAAACACCATATATTTT.

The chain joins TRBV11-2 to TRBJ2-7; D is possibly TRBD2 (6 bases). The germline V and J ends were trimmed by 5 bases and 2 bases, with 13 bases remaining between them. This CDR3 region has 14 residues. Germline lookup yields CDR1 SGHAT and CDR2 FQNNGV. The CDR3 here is CASSLGDFAYEQYF. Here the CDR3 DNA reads TGTGCCAGCAGCCTAGGGGACTTCGCCTACGAGCAGTACTTC.

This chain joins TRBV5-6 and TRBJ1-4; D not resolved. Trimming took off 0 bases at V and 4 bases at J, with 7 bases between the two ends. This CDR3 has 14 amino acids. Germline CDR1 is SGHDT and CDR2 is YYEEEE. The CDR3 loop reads CASSLDGRNEKLFF. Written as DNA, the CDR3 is TGTGCCAGCAGCTTGGATGGCCGTAATGAAAAACTGTTTTTT. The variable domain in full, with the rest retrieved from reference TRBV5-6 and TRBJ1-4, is DAGVTQSPTHLIKTRGQQVTLRCSPKSGHDTVSWYQQALGQGPQFIFQYYEEEERQRGNFPDRFSGHQFPNYSSELNVNALLLGDSALYLCASSLDGRNEKLFFGSGTQLSVL.